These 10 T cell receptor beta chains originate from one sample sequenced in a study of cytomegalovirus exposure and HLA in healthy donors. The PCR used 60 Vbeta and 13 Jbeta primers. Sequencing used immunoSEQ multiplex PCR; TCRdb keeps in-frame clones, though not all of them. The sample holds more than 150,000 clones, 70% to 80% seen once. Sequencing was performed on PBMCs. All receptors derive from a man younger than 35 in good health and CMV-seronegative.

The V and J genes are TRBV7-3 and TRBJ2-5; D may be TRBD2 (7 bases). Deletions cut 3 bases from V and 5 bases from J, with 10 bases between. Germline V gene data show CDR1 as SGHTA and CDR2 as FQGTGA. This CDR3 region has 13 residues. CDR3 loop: CASSLGGLETQYF. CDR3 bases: TGTGCCAGCAGCTTGGGGGGGCTGGAGACCCAGTACTTC.

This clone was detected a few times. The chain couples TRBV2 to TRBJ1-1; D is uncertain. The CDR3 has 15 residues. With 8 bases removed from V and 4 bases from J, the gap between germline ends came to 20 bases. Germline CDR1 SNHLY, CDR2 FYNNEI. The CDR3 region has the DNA TGTGCCAGCCCACTGTCCACGGGGTTGAGCACTGAAGCTTTCTTT. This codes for CASPLSTGLSTEAFF. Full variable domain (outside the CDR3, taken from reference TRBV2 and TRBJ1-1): EPEVTQTPSHQVTQMGQEVILRCVPISNHLYFYWYRQILGQKVEFLVSFYNNEISEKSEIFDDQFSVERPDGSNFTLKIRSTKLEDSAMYFCASPLSTGLSTEAFFGQGTRLTVV.

CDR3 coding DNA: TGTGCCAGCAGTTACGGGACAGGGATAGGCTACACCTTC. Translated, it gives CASSYGTGIGYTF. This chain connects TRBV6-5 to TRBJ1-2; 9 nucleotides line up with TRBD1. After removal of 2 bases from V and 8 bases from J, the junction contained 3 bases not matched to a gene. Germline CDR1 MNHEY, CDR2 SVGAGI. The CDR3 runs 13 residues.

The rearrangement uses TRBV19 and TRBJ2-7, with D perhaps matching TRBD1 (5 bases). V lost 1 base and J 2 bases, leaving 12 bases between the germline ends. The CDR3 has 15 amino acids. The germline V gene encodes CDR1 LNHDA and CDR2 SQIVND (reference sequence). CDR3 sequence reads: CASSIVDRPTYEQYF. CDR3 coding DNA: TGTGCCAGTAGTATAGTCGACAGACCGACCTACGAGCAGTACTTC.

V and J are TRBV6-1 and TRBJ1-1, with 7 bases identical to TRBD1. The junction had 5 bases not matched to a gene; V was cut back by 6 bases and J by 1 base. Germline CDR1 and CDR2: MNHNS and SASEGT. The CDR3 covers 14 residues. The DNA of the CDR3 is TGTGCCAGCAGCCAACAGGGGCAGAACACTGAAGCTTTCTTT. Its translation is CASSQQGQNTEAFF.

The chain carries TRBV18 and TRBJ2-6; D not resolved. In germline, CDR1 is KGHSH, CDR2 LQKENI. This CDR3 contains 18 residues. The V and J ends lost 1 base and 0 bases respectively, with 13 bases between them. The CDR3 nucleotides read TGTGCCAGCTCACCACTTCCACCAGGCGACTCTGGGGCCAACGTCCTGACTTTC. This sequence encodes CASSPLPPGDSGANVLTF.

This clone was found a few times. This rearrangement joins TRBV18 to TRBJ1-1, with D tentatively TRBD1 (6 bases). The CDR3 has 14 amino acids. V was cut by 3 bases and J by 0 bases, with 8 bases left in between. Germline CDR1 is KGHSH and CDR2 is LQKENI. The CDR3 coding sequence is TGTGCCAGCTCACCCGACAGGATGAACACTGAAGCTTTCTTT. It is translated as CASSPDRMNTEAFF.

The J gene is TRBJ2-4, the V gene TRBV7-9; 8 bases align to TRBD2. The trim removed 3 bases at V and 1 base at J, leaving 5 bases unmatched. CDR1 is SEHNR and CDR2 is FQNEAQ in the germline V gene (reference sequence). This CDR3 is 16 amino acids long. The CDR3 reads CASSFSGGLAKNIQYF. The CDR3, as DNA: TGTGCCAGCAGCTTCTCGGGGGGGCTGGCCAAAAACATTCAGTACTTC.

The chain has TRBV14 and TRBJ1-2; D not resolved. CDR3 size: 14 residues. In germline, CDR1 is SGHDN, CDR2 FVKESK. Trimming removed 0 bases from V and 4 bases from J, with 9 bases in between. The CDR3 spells CASSQDGRSYGYTF. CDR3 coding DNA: TGTGCCAGCAGCCAAGATGGTAGATCCTATGGCTACACCTTC.

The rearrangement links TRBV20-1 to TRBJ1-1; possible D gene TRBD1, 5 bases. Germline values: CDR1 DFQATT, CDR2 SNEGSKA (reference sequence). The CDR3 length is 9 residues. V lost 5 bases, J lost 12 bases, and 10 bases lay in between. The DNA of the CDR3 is TGCAGTGCTCAGGAGGGGTCTTTCTTT. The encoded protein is CSAQEGSFF.